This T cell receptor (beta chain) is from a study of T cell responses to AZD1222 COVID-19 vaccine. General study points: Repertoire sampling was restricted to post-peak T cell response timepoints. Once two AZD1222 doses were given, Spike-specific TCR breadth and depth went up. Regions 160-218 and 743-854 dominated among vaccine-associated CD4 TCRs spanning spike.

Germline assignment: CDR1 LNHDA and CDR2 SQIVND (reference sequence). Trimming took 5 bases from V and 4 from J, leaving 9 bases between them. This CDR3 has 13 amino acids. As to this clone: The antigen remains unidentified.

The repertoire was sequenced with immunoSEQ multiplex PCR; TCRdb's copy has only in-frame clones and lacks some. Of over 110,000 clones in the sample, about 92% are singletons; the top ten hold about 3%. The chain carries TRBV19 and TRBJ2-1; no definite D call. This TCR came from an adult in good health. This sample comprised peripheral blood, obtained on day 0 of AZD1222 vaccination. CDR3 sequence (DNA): TGTGCCAGTAGTCAAGGGATATACAATGAGCAGTTCTTC. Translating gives CASSQGIYNEQFF.